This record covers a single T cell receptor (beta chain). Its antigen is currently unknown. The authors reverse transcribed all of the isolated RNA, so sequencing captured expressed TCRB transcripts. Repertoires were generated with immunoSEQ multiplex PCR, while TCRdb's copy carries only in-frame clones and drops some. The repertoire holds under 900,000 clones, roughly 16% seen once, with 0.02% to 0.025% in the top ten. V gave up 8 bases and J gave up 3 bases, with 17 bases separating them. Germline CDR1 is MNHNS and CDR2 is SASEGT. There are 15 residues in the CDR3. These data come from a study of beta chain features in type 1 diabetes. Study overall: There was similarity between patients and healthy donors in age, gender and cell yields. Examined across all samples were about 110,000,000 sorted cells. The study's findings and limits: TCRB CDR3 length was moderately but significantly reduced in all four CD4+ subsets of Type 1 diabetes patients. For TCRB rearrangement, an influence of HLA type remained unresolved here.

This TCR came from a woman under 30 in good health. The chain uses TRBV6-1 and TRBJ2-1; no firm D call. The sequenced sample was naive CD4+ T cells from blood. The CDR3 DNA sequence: TGTGCCAGCTCCCGAGTGGGGTTAGTCTACAATGAGCAGTTCTTC. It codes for CASSRVGLVYNEQFF.